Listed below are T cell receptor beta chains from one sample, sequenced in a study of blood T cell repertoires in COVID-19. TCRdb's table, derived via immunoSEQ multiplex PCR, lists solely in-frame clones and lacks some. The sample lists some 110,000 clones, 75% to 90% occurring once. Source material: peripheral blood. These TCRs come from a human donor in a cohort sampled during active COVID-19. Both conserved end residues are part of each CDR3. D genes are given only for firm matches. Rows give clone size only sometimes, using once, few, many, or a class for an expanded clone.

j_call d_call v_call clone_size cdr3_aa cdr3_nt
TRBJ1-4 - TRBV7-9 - CASSFAQANEKLFF TGTGCCAGCAGCTTTGCACAGGCGAATGAAAAACTGTTTTTT
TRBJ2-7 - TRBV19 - CASSIGRINEQYF TGTGCCAGTAGTATCGGCAGGATCAACGAGCAGTACTTC
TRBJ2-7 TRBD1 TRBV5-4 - CASSLGDSPYEQYF TGTGCCAGCAGCTTGGGGGACAGCCCCTACGAGCAGTACTTC
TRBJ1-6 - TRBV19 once CASSPRGRENSPLHF TGTGCCAGTAGTCCTCGAGGGCGGGAGAATTCACCCCTCCACTTT
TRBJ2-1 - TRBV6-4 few CASSQESGTLPYNEQFF TGTGCCAGCAGTCAAGAATCCGGGACTCTTCCCTACAATGAGCAGTTCTTC
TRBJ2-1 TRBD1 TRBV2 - CASSGGTGAYNEQFF TGTGCCAGCAGTGGCGGGACAGGGGCGTACAATGAGCAGTTCTTC
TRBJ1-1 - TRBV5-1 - CASSLTVNTEAFF TGCGCCAGCAGCTTGACGGTTAACACTGAAGCTTTCTTT
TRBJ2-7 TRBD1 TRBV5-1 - CASSLARDSSYEQYF TGCGCCAGCAGCTTGGCGAGGGACAGCTCCTACGAGCAGTACTTC
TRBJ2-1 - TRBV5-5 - CASSLFLVGNEQFF TGTGCCAGCAGCTTGTTTCTAGTCGGCAATGAGCAGTTCTTC
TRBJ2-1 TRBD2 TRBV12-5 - CASGLELAGNNEQFF TGTGCTAGTGGCCTCGAACTAGCGGGGAACAATGAGCAGTTCTTC
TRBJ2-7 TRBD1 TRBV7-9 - CASSLARTGSVEQYF TGTGCCAGCAGCTTAGCGAGGACAGGGTCGGTCGAGCAGTACTTC
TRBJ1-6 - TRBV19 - CATIGGAFSPLHF TGTGCCACCATAGGGGGGGCCTTTTCACCCCTCCACTTT
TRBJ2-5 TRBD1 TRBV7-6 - CASSATGAGETQYF TGTGCCAGCAGCGCGACAGGGGCGGGAGAGACCCAGTACTTC
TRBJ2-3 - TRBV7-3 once CASSPSPRKGTQYF TGTGCCAGCAGCCCATCCCCCCGAAAGGGGACGCAGTATTTT
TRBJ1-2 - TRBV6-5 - CASRRGGKDGYTF TGTGCCAGCAGACGGGGGGGGAAGGATGGCTACACCTTC
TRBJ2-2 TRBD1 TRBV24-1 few CATSDLQTTGVGELFF TGTGCCACCAGTGATTTGCAAACCACAGGGGTCGGGGAGCTGTTTTTT
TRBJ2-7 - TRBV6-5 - CASQQGPAYEQYF TGTGCCAGCCAGCAGGGGCCAGCCTACGAGCAGTACTTC
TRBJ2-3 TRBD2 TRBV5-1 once CASSSDGGTTTDTQYF TGCGCCAGCAGCTCAGACGGGGGGACTACCACAGATACGCAGTATTTT
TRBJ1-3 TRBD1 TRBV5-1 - CASSLQGADGNTIYF TGCGCCAGCAGTTTACAGGGGGCCGATGGAAACACCATATATTTT
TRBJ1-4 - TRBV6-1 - CASSKRQATNEKLFF TGTGCCAGCAGTAAACGACAGGCAACTAATGAAAAACTGTTTTTT
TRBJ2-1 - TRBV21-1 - CASSPYSFLAGSSYNEQFF TGTGCCAGCAGCCCTTATTCTTTTCTAGCGGGCAGCTCCTACAATGAGCAGTTCTTC
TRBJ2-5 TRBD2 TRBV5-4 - CASSPGGGQETQYF TGTGCCAGCAGCCCCGGGGGGGGGCAAGAGACCCAGTACTTC
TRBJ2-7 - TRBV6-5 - CASSYSRYYEQYF TGTGCCAGCAGTTACTCGCGGTACTACGAGCAGTACTTC
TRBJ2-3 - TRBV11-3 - CASSFGGLGDTQYF TGTGCCAGCAGCTTCGGGGGGCTGGGTGATACGCAGTATTTT
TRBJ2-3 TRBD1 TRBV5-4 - CASSVDRLLPDTQYF TGTGCCAGCAGCGTGGACAGGCTCCTCCCAGATACGCAGTATTTT
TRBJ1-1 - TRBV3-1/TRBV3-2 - CASSQGRNTEAFF TGTGCCAGCAGCCAAGGCAGGAACACTGAAGCTTTCTTT
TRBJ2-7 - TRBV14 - CASSQSYEQYF TGTGCCAGCAGCCAGTCGTACGAGCAGTACTTC
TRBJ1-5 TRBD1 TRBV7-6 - CASRHKTGLNQPQHF TGTGCCAGCAGACACAAGACAGGGCTCAATCAGCCCCAGCATTTT
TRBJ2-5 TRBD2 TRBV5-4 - CASSLQAGGETQYF TGTGCCAGCAGCTTACAAGCGGGGGGGGAGACCCAGTACTTC
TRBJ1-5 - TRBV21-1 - CASTLVFSSNQPQHF TGTGCCAGCACCCTAGTCTTCAGTAGCAATCAGCCCCAGCATTTT
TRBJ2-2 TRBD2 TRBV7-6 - CASRSTSGGLREELFF TGTGCCAGCAGGTCTACTAGCGGGGGGCTCCGCGAGGAGCTGTTTTTT
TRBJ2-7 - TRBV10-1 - CASSESGAVRQYF TGCGCCAGCAGTGAGTCGGGAGCAGTAAGGCAGTACTTC
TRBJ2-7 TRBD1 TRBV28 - CASTPPGQGANEQYF TGTGCCAGCACACCACCGGGACAGGGGGCTAACGAGCAGTACTTC
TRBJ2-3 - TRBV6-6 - CASSSMTGSTDTQYF TGTGCCAGCAGTTCCATGACTGGCTCCACAGATACGCAGTATTTT
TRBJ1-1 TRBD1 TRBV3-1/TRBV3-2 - CASSLGGATEAFF TGTGCCAGCAGCCTAGGGGGCGCGACTGAAGCTTTCTTT
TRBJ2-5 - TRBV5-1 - CASSLGGIQETQYF TGCGCCAGCAGCTTGGGCGGGATCCAAGAGACCCAGTACTTC
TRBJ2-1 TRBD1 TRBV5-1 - CASSSRQGTNNEQFF TGCGCCAGCAGCTCCCGACAGGGGACCAACAATGAGCAGTTCTTC
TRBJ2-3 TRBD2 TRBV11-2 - CASSSTGARGAQYF TGTGCCAGCAGCTCAACGGGCGCCCGGGGGGCGCAGTATTTT
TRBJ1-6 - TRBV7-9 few CASSLIVSPLHF TGTGCCAGCAGCTTGATAGTTTCACCCCTCCACTTT
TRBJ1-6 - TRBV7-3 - CASSLNGAGNSPLHF TGTGCCAGCAGCTTAAATGGGGCTGGGAATTCACCCCTCCACTTT
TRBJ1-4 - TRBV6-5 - CASSYVGLEKLFF TGTGCCAGCAGTTACGTGGGACTTGAAAAACTGTTTTTT
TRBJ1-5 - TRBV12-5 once CASGLVGGGGNQPQHF TGTGCTAGTGGTTTGGTGGGGGGAGGGGGTAATCAGCCCCAGCATTTT
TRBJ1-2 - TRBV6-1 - CASSEYPLNYGYTF TGTGCCAGCAGTGAATACCCACTTAACTATGGCTACACCTTC
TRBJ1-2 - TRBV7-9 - CASSTVTGSADYGYTF TGTGCCAGCAGCACCGTCACGGGATCCGCAGACTATGGCTACACCTTC
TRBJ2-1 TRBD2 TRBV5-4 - CASSSSGSPNNEQFF TGTGCCAGCAGCTCTAGCGGGAGTCCGAACAATGAGCAGTTCTTC
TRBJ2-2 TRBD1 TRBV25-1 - CASKEQTGLHTGELFF TGTGCCAGCAAGGAGCAGACAGGGCTGCACACCGGGGAGCTGTTTTTT
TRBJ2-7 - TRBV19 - CASRSQGTYEQYF TGTGCCAGTAGATCCCAGGGTACGTACGAGCAGTACTTC
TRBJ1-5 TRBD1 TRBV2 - CASSERDRVYSNQPQHF TGTGCCAGCAGTGAGCGGGACAGGGTTTATAGCAATCAGCCCCAGCATTTT
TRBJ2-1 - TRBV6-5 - CASRVGGLSYNEQFF TGTGCCAGCAGGGTCGGGGGGCTCTCCTACAATGAGCAGTTCTTC
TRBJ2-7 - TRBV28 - CASSLGTPTSYEQYF TGTGCCAGCAGTCTCGGGACACCTACCTCCTACGAGCAGTACTTC
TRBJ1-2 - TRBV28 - CASSRRENYGYTF TGTGCCAGCAGCCGACGGGAGAACTATGGCTACACCTTC
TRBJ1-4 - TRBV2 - CASSDGREEKLFF TGTGCCAGCAGTGACGGCAGGGAAGAAAAACTGTTTTTT
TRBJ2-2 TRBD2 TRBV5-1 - CASSLSGTSGYTGELFF TGCGCCAGCAGCTTATCCGGGACTAGCGGATACACCGGGGAGCTGTTTTTT
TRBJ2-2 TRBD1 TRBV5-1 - CASSLAQGATGELFF TGCGCCAGCAGCTTGGCGCAGGGGGCCACCGGGGAGCTGTTTTTT
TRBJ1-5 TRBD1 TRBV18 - CASSPNDRGGQPQHF TGTGCCAGCTCTCCAAACGACAGGGGTGGCCAGCCCCAGCATTTT